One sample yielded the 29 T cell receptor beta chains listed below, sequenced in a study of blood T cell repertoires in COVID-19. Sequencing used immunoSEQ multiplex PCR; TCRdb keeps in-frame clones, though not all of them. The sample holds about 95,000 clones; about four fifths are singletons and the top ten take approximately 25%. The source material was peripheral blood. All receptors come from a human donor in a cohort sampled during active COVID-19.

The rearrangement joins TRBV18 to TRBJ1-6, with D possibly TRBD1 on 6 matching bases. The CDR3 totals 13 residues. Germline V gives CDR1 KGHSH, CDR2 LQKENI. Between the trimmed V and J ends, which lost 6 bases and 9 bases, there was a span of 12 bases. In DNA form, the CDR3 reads TGTGCCAGCTCTCCTGGACAGCTTTCACCCCTCCACTTT. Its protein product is CASSPGQLSPLHF.

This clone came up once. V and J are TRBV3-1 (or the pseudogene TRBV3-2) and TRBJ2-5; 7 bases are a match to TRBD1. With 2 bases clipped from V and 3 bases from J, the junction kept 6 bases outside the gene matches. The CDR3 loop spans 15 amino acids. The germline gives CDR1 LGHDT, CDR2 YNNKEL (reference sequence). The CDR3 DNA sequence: TGTGCCAGCAGCCAATGGGACAGCGATAAAGAGACCCAGTACTTC. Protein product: CASSQWDSDKETQYF.

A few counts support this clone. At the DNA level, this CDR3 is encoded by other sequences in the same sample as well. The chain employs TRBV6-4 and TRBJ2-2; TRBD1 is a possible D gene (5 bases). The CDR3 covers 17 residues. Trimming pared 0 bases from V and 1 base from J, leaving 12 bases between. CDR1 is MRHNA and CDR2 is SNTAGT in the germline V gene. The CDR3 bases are TGTGCCAGCAGTGACTCTTACGAAAGGGGGAACACCGGGGAGCTGTTTTTT. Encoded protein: CASSDSYERGNTGELFF.

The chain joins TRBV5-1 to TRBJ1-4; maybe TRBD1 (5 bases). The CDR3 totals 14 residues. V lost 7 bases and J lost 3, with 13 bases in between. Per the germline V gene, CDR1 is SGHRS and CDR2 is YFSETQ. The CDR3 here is CASQTGRANEKLFF. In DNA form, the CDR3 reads TGCGCCAGCCAAACGGGCAGGGCTAATGAAAAACTGTTTTTT.

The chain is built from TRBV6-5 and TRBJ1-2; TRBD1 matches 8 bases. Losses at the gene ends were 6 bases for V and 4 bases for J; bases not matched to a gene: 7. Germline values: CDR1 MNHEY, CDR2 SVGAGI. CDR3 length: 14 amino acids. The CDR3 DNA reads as TGTGCCAGCAGCAGGGCCGGGACAGGCTATGGCTACACCTTC. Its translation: CASSRAGTGYGYTF.

The chain's CDR3 is CASRGTGGWNTEAFF. The CDR3 nucleotides are TGTGCCAGCAGAGGGACAGGCGGGTGGAACACTGAAGCTTTCTTT. V gene TRBV2 combines with J gene TRBJ1-1; 8 bases are shared with TRBD1. The length of the CDR3 is 15 residues. CDR1 is SNHLY, CDR2 FYNNEI, per germline. The trim removed 6 bases at V and 1 base at J, leaving 7 bases unmatched.

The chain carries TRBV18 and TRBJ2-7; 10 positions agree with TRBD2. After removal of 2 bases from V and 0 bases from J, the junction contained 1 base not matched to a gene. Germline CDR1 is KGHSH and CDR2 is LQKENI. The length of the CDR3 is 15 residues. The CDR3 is CASSPTSGISYEQYF. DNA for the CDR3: TGTGCCAGCTCACCAACTAGCGGGATCTCCTACGAGCAGTACTTC.

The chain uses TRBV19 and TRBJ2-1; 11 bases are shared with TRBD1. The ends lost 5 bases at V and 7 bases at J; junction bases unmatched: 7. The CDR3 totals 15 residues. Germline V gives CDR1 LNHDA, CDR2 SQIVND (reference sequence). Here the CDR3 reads CASSPTRDRGNEQFF. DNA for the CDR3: TGTGCCAGTAGTCCAACCCGGGACAGGGGGAATGAGCAGTTCTTC.

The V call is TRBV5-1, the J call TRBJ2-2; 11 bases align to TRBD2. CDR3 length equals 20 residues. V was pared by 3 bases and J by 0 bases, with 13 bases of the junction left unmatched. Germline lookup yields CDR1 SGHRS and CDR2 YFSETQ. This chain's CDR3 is CASSYPSGTSGQANTGELFF. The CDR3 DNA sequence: TGCGCCAGCAGCTATCCTTCCGGGACTAGCGGACAAGCGAACACCGGGGAGCTGTTTTTT. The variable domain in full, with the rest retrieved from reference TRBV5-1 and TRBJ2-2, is KAGVTQTPRYLIKTRGQQVTLSCSPISGHRSVSWYQQTPGQGLQFLFEYFSETQRNKGNFPGRFSGRQFSNSRSEMNVSTLELGDSALYLCASSYPSGTSGQANTGELFFGEGSRLTVL.

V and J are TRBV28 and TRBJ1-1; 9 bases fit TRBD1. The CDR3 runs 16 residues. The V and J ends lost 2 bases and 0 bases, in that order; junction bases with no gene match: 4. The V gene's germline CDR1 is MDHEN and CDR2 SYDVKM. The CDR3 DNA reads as TGTGCCAGCAGTTTAAGGACAGGGGCTCTGAACACTGAAGCTTTCTTT. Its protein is CASSLRTGALNTEAFF.

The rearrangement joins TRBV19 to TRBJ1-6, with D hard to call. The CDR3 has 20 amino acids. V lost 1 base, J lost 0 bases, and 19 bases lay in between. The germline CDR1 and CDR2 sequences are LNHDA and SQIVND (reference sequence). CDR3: CASSIGFGRTASSYNSPLHF. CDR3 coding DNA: TGTGCCAGTAGTATAGGATTCGGGAGAACGGCGAGCTCCTATAATTCACCCCTCCACTTT. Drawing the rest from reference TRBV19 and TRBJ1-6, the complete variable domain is DGGITQSPKYLFRKEGQNVTLSCEQNLNHDAMYWYRQDPGQGLRLIYYSQIVNDFQKGDIAEGYSVSREKKESFPLTVTSAQKNPTAFYLCASSIGFGRTASSYNSPLHFGNGTRLTVT.

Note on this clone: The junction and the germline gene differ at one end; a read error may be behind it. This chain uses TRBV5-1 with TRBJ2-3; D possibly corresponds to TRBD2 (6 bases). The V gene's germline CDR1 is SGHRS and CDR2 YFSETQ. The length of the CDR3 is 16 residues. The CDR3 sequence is CASSSGRPTSTDTQYF. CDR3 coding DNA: TGCGCCAGCAGCTCCGGGCGTCCCACTAGCACGGATACGCAGTATTTT.

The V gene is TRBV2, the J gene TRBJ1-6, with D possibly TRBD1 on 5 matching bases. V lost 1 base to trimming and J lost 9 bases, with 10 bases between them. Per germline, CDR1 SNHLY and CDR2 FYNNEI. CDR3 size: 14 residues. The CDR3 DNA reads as TGTGCCAGCAGTGAAGTACCAAGGGGTTCACCCCTCCACTTT. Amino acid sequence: CASSEVPRGSPLHF.

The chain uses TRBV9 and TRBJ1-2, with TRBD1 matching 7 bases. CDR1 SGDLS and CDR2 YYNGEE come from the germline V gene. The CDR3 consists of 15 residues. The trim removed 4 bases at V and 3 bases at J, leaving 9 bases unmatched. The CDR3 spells CASSPRQGRDYGYTF. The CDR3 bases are TGTGCCAGCAGCCCTCGACAGGGTCGGGACTATGGCTACACCTTC.

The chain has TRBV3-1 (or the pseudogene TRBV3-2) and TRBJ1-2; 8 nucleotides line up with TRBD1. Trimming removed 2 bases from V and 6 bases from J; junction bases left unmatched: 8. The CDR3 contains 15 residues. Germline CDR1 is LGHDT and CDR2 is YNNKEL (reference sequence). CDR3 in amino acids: CASSQIIGQGDGYTF. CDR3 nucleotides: TGTGCCAGCAGCCAAATAATAGGACAGGGCGATGGCTACACCTTC.

CDR3 region: CASIEGNGQPQHF. The CDR3 bases are TGTGCCAGCATCGAGGGAAATGGTCAGCCCCAGCATTTT. V gene TRBV2 combines with J gene TRBJ1-5; D unclear. The germline V gene encodes CDR1 SNHLY and CDR2 FYNNEI. The ends were cut back, 7 bases at V and 6 bases at J, with 13 bases in the middle. The CDR3 totals 13 residues.

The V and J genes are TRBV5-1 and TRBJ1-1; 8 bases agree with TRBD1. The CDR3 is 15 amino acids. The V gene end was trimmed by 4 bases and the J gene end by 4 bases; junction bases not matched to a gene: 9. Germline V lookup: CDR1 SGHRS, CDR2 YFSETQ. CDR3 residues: CASSPRQGMSTEAFF. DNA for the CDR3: TGCGCCAGCAGCCCAAGACAGGGGATGAGCACTGAAGCTTTCTTT.

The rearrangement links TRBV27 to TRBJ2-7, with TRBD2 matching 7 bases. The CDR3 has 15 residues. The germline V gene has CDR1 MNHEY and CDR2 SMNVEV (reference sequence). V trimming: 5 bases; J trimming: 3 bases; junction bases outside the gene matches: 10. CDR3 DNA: TGTGCCAGCAGTCCCGGACTAGATGGGGACTACGAGCAGTACTTC. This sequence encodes CASSPGLDGDYEQYF.

The CDR3 reads CASRLAGTNTGELFF. The CDR3 DNA reads TGTGCCAGCCGGCTAGCGGGAACGAACACCGGGGAGCTGTTTTTT. The chain employs TRBV14 and TRBJ2-2; 9 bases map to TRBD2. The germline gives CDR1 SGHDN, CDR2 FVKESK. Unmatched junction bases numbered 4, after V lost 8 bases and J lost 0 bases. The CDR3 contains 15 residues.

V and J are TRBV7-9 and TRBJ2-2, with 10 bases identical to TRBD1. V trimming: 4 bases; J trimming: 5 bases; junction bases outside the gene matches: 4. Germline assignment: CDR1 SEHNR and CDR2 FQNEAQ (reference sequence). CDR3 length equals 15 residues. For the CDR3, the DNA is TGTGCCAGCAGCTCCGGGACAGGGGTAACCGGGGAGCTGTTTTTT. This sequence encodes CASSSGTGVTGELFF.

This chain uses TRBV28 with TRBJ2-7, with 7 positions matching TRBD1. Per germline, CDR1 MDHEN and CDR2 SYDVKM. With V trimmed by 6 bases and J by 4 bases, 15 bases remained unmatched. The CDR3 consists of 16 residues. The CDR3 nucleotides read TGTGCCAGCAGCGCCACGGGAACCGGGACAGTATACGAGCAGTACTTC. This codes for CASSATGTGTVYEQYF.

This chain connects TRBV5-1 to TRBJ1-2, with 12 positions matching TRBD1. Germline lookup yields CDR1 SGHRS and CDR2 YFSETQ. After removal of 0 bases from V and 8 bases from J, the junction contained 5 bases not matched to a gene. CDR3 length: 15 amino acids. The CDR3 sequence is CASSLGGTGGEGYTF. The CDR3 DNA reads TGCGCCAGCAGCTTGGGAGGGACAGGGGGCGAAGGCTACACCTTC.

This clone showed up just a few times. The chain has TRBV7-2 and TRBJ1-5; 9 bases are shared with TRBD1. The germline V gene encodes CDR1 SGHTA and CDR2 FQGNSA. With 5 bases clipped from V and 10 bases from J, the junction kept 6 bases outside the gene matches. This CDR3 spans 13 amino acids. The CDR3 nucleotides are TGTGCCAGCAGCCGGGACAGGGACCTACCCCAGCATTTT. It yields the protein CASSRDRDLPQHF.

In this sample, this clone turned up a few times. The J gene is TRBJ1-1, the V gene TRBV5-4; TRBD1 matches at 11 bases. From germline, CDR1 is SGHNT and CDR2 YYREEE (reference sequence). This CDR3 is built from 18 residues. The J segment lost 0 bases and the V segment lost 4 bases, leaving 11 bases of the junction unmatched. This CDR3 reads CASSPGQGAPSLNTEAFF. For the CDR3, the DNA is TGTGCCAGCAGCCCTGGACAGGGGGCTCCGTCCTTGAACACTGAAGCTTTCTTT. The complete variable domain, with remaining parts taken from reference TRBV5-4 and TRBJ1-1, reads ETGVTQSPTHLIKTRGQQVTLRCSSQSGHNTVSWYQQALGQGPQFIFQYYREEENGRGNFPPRFSGLQFPNYSSELNVNALELDDSALYLCASSPGQGAPSLNTEAFFGQGTRLTVV.

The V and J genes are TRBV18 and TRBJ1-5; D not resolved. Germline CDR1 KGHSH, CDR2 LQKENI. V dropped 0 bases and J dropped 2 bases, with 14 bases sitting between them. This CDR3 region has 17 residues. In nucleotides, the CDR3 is TGTGCCAGCTCACCACCGAATGAGGGTCAACGCAATCAGCCCCAGCATTTT. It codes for CASSPPNEGQRNQPQHF.

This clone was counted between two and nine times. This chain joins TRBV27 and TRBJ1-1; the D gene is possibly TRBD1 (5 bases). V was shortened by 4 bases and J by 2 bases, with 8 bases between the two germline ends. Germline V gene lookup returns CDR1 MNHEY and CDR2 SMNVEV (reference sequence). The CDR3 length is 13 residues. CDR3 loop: CASSSRTNTEAFF. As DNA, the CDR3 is TGTGCCAGCAGTTCCCGGACAAACACTGAAGCTTTCTTT.

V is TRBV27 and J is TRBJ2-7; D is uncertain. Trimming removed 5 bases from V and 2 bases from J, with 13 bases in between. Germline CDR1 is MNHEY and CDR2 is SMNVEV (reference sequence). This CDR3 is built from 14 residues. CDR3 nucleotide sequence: TGTGCCAGCAGTATAGGAAGGAGCCCCTACGAGCAGTACTTC. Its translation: CASSIGRSPYEQYF.

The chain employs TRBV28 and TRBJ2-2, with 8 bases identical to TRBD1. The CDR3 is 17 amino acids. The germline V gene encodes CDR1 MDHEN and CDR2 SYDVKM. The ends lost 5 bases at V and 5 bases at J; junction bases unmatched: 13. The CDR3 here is CASSPWGRGLQTGELFF. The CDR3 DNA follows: TGTGCCAGCAGTCCTTGGGGCAGGGGGCTCCAAACCGGGGAGCTGTTTTTT.

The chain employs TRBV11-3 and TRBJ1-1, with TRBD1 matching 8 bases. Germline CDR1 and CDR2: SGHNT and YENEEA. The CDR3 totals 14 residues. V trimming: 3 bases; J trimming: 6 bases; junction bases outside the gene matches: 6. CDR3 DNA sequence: TGTGCCAGCAGCTTTTCAGGGGGCTTATCTGAAGCTTTCTTT. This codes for CASSFSGGLSEAFF.